Presented here are 16 T cell receptor beta chains from one specimen sequenced in a study of T cell responses to AZD1222 COVID-19 vaccine. Here immunoSEQ multiplex PCR was the method, and the copy in TCRdb shows in-frame clones only, minus some. The sample records approximately 150,000 clones, 75% to 95% being singletons. The starting material was peripheral blood, obtained on day 0 of AZD1222 vaccination. Receptors originate from an adult in good health.

The chain recombines TRBV6-4 with TRBJ2-1; the D call may be TRBD1 or TRBD2 (5 bases each). The germline CDR1 and CDR2 sequences are MRHNA and SNTAGT. Trimming pared 2 bases from V and 0 bases from J, leaving 5 bases between. The CDR3 is made up of 14 amino acids. In DNA form, the CDR3 reads TGTGCCAGCAGTGACGGGGGCTCCTACAATGAGCAGTTCTTC. Its translation is CASSDGGSYNEQFF.

The gene calls are TRBV2 and TRBJ2-3; D remains unclear. This CDR3 is 14 amino acids long. Germline V gene sequence: CDR1 SNHLY, CDR2 FYNNEI. The V end lost 0 bases, the J end lost 0 bases, and 4 bases lay between the germline ends. The CDR3 reads CASSEAISTDTQYF. Here the CDR3 DNA reads TGTGCCAGCAGTGAAGCCATCAGCACAGATACGCAGTATTTT.

The chain links TRBV12-5 to TRBJ2-3; D unresolved. Trimming took 6 bases from V and 6 from J, leaving 7 bases between them. The CDR3 is 11 residues long. The germline V gene has CDR1 LGHNT and CDR2 FRNRAP. This CDR3 reads CASGLRDTQYF. CDR3 nucleotide sequence: TGTGCTAGTGGCCTGAGGGATACGCAGTATTTT.

The rearrangement uses TRBV7-3 and TRBJ2-5, with D tentatively TRBD2 (6 bases). Trimming cost V 4 bases and J 4 bases, with 10 bases left between them. The germline V gene has CDR1 SGHTA and CDR2 FQGTGA. The CDR3 length is 13 residues. CDR3: CASSSRRGETQYF. The CDR3 nucleotides are TGTGCCAGCAGCTCCCGGCGGGGAGAGACCCAGTACTTC.

The chain has TRBV2 and TRBJ2-3; D perhaps matches TRBD2 (5 bases). Between the trimmed V and J ends, which lost 3 bases and 2 bases, there was a span of 12 bases. The CDR3 spans 15 residues. Germline CDR1 SNHLY, CDR2 FYNNEI. The CDR3: CASSDERSYTDTQYF. The CDR3 bases are TGTGCCAGCAGTGATGAGCGGTCCTACACAGATACGCAGTATTTT.

The V gene is TRBV7-3, the J gene TRBJ2-2, with D possibly TRBD1 on 6 matching bases. This CDR3 is 18 amino acids long. With 1 base removed from V and 0 bases from J, the gap between germline ends came to 15 bases. Per the germline V gene, CDR1 is SGHTA and CDR2 is FQGTGA. The chain's CDR3 is CASSLNPTKGANTGELFF. DNA for the CDR3: TGTGCCAGCAGCTTAAACCCCACGAAGGGGGCGAACACCGGGGAGCTGTTTTTT.

On this clone: The sample holds other DNA sequences that translate to the same CDR3. The V and J genes are TRBV7-2 and TRBJ1-6; weak D call: TRBD1 (5 bases). V was cut by 1 base and J by 6 bases, with 10 bases left in between. This CDR3 region has 15 residues. Germline loops: CDR1 SGHTA, CDR2 FQGNSA. CDR3 nucleotides: TGTGCCAGCAGCTTAGAGGGCAGGGCTAATTCACCCCTCCACTTT. Its translation is CASSLEGRANSPLHF.

The rearrangement joins TRBV7-2 to TRBJ2-7; possibly TRBD1 for D (6 bases). The CDR3 spans 15 residues. Trimming shortened V by 4 bases and J by 3 bases, and 16 bases separated the two germline ends. Germline V gene lookup returns CDR1 SGHTA and CDR2 FQGNSA. The CDR3 nucleotides are TGTGCCAGCAGCTCCATTCCCAGGGGTGACTACGAGCAGTACTTC. Encoded protein: CASSSIPRGDYEQYF.

V is TRBV18 and J is TRBJ2-3; 8 bases are a match to TRBD2. CDR1 is KGHSH and CDR2 is LQKENI in the germline V gene. V lost 1 base and J lost 0; bases outside the gene matches: 3. This CDR3 is 16 amino acids long. CDR3 nucleotide sequence: TGTGCCAGCTCACCACTGGCGGGGGGCAGCACAGATACGCAGTATTTT. Encoded protein: CASSPLAGGSTDTQYF.

The genes are TRBV15 and TRBJ1-2; TRBD1 aligns across 9 bases. The germline V gene has CDR1 LNHNV and CDR2 YYDKDF (reference sequence). This CDR3 has 14 residues. The junction had 3 bases not matched to a gene; V was cut back by 1 base and J by 6 bases. The CDR3 sequence is CATSRGGTGNGYTF. The DNA of the CDR3 is TGTGCCACCAGCAGAGGGGGGACAGGGAATGGCTACACCTTC.

This clone was counted a single time. J is TRBJ2-7 and V is TRBV7-9; 7 bases map to TRBD2. After removal of 5 bases from V and 2 bases from J, the junction contained 6 bases not matched to a gene. CDR1 is SEHNR, CDR2 FQNEAQ, per germline (reference sequence). CDR3 size: 14 residues. In DNA form, the CDR3 reads TGTGCCAGCAGCCAGGGACTACCCCCCTACGAGCAGTACTTC. As protein: CASSQGLPPYEQYF.

This chain uses TRBV15 with TRBJ1-1, with D unclear. Germline V gene sequence: CDR1 LNHNV, CDR2 YYDKDF (reference sequence). The germline V and J ends were trimmed by 0 bases and 2 bases, with 4 bases remaining between them. There are 13 residues in the CDR3. CDR3 sequence reads: CATSREENTEAFF. In nucleotides, the CDR3 is TGTGCCACCAGCAGAGAGGAAAACACTGAAGCTTTCTTT.

The chain carries TRBV6-1 and TRBJ1-6, with 9 nucleotides matching TRBD1. From germline, CDR1 is MNHNS and CDR2 SASEGT. The CDR3 spans 14 residues. With 1 base clipped from V and 11 bases from J, the junction kept 3 bases outside the gene matches. CDR3 sequence: CASSEGQGVTPLHF. Written as DNA, the CDR3 is TGTGCCAGCAGTGAAGGACAGGGGGTGACACCCCTCCACTTT.

J is TRBJ1-1 and V is TRBV29-1, with TRBD1 as a possible D gene (5 bases). The ends were cut back, 6 bases at V and 6 bases at J, with 8 bases in the middle. Germline CDR1 SQVTM, CDR2 ANQGSEA. The CDR3 sequence is 10 residues long. CDR3 nucleotide sequence: TGCAGCGTAGGGACGGCTGAAGCTTTCTTT. It codes for CSVGTAEAFF.

This chain joins TRBV29-1 and TRBJ1-1; D remains ambiguous. The CDR3 is 14 amino acids. The germline CDR1 and CDR2 sequences are SQVTM and ANQGSEA. V dropped 8 bases and J dropped 0 bases, with 16 bases sitting between them. The CDR3 bases are TGCAGCTTTTCCCGCGACAACATGAACACTGAAGCTTTCTTT. Protein product: CSFSRDNMNTEAFF.

V usage is TRBV19 and J usage is TRBJ1-2, with a possible D match to TRBD1 (5 bases). Between the trimmed V and J ends, which lost 5 bases and 10 bases, there was a span of 26 bases. The CDR3 extends over 16 amino acids. In germline, CDR1 is LNHDA, CDR2 SQIVND (reference sequence). The CDR3 protein is CASSPPRDGQFMDYTF. CDR3 DNA: TGTGCCAGTAGTCCTCCCCGGGACGGCCAATTTATGGACTACACCTTC.